This entry lists 4 T cell receptor beta chains sequenced from one sample in a study of cytomegalovirus exposure and HLA in healthy donors. PCR involved 60 Vbeta and 13 Jbeta primers. Method: immunoSEQ multiplex PCR; TCRdb's copy keeps in-frame clones and lacks some. The sample holds some 120,000 clones; 80% are singletons and the top ten take 7.5% to 9.5%. Sequenced sample: PBMCs. These receptors all stem from a man aged 25 to 40 in good health and CMV-seropositive.

V is TRBV29-1 and J is TRBJ2-7; 10 bases are a match to TRBD2. This CDR3 has 14 residues. V was pared by 6 bases and J by 3 bases, with 8 bases of the junction left unmatched. CDR1 and CDR2 from the germline V gene are SQVTM and ANQGSEA. The CDR3 is CSVKRLAGNYEQYF. For the CDR3, the DNA is TGCAGCGTCAAACGACTAGCGGGTAACTACGAGCAGTACTTC.

J is TRBJ2-5 and V is TRBV5-1; a weak D match, TRBD1 (5 bases). The CDR3 spans 15 residues. Looked up from germline, CDR1 is SGHRS and CDR2 is YFSETQ. V shed 2 bases and J shed 4 bases, with 15 bases lying between them. The CDR3 DNA reads as TGCGCCAGCAGCTTAAGCCAGGGAAGTAGAGAGACCCAGTACTTC. Its translation: CASSLSQGSRETQYF.

This clone was observed a handful of times. V is TRBV14 and J is TRBJ1-2; D possibly corresponds to TRBD1 (5 bases). Trimming took 5 bases from V and 4 from J, leaving 29 bases between them. CDR1 SGHDN and CDR2 FVKESK come from the germline V gene. This CDR3 comprises 19 residues. The CDR3 DNA follows: TGTGCCAGCAGCAGCCAACCCATTTGGGGGACTAATACCCCCTATGGCTACACCTTC. It specifies CASSSQPIWGTNTPYGYTF.

The gene calls are TRBV25-1 and TRBJ1-1, with a weak D call TRBD1 (5 bases). Trimming removed 10 bases from V and 4 bases from J, with 16 bases in between. The CDR3 contains 13 residues. Per germline, CDR1 MGHDK and CDR2 SYGVNS. The CDR3 protein is CATYSGVSTEAFF. CDR3 coding DNA: TGTGCCACTTATTCGGGGGTGAGCACTGAAGCTTTCTTT.